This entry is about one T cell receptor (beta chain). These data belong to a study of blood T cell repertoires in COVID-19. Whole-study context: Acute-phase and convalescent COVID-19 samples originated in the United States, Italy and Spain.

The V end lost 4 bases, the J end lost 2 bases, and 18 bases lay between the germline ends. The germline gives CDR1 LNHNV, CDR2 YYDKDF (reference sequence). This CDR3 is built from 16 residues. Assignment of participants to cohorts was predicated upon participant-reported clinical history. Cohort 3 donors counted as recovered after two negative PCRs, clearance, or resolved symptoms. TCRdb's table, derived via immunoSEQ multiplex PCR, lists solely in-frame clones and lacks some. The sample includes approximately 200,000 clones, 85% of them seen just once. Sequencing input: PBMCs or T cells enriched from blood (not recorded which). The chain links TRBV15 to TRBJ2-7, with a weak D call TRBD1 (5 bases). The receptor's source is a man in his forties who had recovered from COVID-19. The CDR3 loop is CATSTVGARGTYEQYF. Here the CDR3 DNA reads TGTGCCACCAGCACCGTTGGAGCTAGGGGTACCTACGAGCAGTACTTC.